This T cell receptor (beta chain) was retrieved from a study of cytomegalovirus exposure and HLA in healthy donors. General study points: Links to common viral pathogens appeared, in a later analysis, for several of the most significant clusters.

The CDR3 covers 15 residues. The ends lost 4 bases at V and 4 bases at J; junction bases unmatched: 1. Per the germline V gene, CDR1 is LNHNV and CDR2 is YYDKDF (reference sequence). The PCR made use of 60 Vbeta and 13 Jbeta primers. Data came from immunoSEQ multiplex PCR; TCRdb stores just in-frame clones and leaves some out. The repertoire holds 130,000 or so clones, approximately 82% seen once, with 2.5% to 3% in the top ten. At the time of sampling, donors were nominally healthy, though unrecorded immune exposures were likely. On this clone itself: Its target is unknown.

The genes are TRBV15 and TRBJ2-1; 13 bases are a match to TRBD2. The TCR originated in a woman in her late teens or twenties in good health and CMV-seropositive. Source material: PBMCs. The CDR3 region has the DNA TGTGCCACCAGCACACTAGCGGGGGGGTACAATGAGCAGTTCTTC. Protein product: CATSTLAGGYNEQFF.